This entry is about one T cell receptor beta chain. The sample comes from a study of CD8 T cells in Susac syndrome. RNA totalling roughly 0.5 to 1 ug underwent reverse transcription with random hexamers. One entry per CDR3 protein results from TCRdb running MiXCR on the immunoSEQ multiplex PCR reads. The sample has about 300,000 distinct CDR3 sequences, over 75% seen once. The multiple sclerosis controls were treatment-naive patients with relapsing-remitting disease that was stable or active. With 6 bases clipped from V and 2 bases from J, the junction kept 8 bases outside the gene matches. Germline CDR1 reads LGHDT; CDR2 reads YNNKEL (reference sequence). There are 15 residues in the CDR3.

The sequence came from a human donor with multiple sclerosis. The sample taken for sequencing was CD8+ T cells from PBMCs. The J gene is TRBJ2-7, the V gene TRBV3-1; 9 bases fit TRBD1. CDR3 nucleotides: TGTGCCAGCAGTTCGGGGACAGGGAGCGCCTACGAGCAGTACTTC. It specifies CASSSGTGSAYEQYF.